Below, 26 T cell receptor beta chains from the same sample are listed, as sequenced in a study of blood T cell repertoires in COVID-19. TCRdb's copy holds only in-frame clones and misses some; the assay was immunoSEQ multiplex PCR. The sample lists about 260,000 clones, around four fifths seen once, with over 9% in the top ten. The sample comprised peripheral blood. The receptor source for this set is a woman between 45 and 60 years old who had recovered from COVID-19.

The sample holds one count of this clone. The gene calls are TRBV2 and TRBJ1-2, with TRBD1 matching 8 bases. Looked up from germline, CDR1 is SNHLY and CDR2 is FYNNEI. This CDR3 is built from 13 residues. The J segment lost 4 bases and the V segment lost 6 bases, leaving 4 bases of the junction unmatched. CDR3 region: CASSTGTGYGYTF. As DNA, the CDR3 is TGTGCCAGCAGCACCGGGACAGGCTATGGCTACACCTTC.

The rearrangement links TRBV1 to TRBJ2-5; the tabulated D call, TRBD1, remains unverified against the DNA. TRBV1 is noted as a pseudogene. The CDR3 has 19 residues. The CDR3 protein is CTSSQDCQGVVRANGTQYF. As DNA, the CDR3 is TGCACCAGCAGCCAAGATTGCCAGGGGGTCGTAAGGGCCAACGGGACCCAGTACTTC.

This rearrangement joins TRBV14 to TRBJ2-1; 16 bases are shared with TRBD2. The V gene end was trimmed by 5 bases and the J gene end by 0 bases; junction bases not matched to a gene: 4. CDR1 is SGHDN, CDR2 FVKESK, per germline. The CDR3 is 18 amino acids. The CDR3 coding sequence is TGTGCCAGCAGCGGGACTAGCGGGAGGGCCAACTCCTACAATGAGCAGTTCTTC. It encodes CASSGTSGRANSYNEQFF.

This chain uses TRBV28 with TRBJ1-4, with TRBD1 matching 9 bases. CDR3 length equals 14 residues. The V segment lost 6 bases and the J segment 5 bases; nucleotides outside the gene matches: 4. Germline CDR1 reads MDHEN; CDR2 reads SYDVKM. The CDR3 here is CASRTGGSNEKLFF. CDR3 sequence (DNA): TGTGCCAGCAGAACAGGGGGCTCGAATGAAAAACTGTTTTTT.

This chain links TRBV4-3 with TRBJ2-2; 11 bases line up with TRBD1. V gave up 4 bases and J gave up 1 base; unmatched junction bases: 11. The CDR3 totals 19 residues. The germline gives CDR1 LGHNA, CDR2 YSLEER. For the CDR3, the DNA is TGCGCCAGCAGCCCTCGGGGGACAGGGGGAATTGGGAACACCGGGGAGCTGTTTTTT. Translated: CASSPRGTGGIGNTGELFF.

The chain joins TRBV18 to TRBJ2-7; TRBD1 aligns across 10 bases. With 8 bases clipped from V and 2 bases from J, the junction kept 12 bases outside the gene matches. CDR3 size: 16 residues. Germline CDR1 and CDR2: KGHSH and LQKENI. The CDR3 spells CASQRTGGTGAYEQYF. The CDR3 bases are TGTGCCAGCCAAAGGACTGGGGGGACAGGGGCCTACGAGCAGTACTTC.

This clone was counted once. This chain's CDR3 is CASSLGVAGNYGYTF. In nucleotides, the CDR3 is TGTGCCAGCAGCTTAGGGGTCGCAGGGAACTATGGCTACACCTTC. The chain is built from TRBV7-9 and TRBJ1-2; tentative D call: TRBD1 (5 bases). Germline CDR1 is SEHNR and CDR2 is FQNEAQ (reference sequence). Deletions cut 1 base from V and 2 bases from J, with 11 bases between. The CDR3 consists of 15 residues.

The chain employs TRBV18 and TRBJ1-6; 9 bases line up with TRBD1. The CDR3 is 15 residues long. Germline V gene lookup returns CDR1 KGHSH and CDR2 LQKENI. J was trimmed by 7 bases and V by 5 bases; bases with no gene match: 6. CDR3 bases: TGTGCCAGCTCATCGACCGGGACAGGGAATTCACCCCTCCACTTT. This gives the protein CASSSTGTGNSPLHF.

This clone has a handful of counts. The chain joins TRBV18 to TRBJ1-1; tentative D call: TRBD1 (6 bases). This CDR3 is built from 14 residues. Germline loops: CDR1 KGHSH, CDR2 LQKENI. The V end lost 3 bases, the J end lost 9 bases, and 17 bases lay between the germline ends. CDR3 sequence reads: CASSPPGGTPQAFF. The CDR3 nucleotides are TGTGCCAGCTCACCTCCCGGGGGGACACCTCAAGCTTTCTTT.

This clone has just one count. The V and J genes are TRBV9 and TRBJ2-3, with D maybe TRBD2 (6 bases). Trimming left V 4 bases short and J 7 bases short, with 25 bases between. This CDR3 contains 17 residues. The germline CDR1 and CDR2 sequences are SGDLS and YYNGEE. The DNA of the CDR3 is TGTGCCAGCAGCCCTTATCCAGGCGTTCGGAGGGTAAATACGCAGTATTTT. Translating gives CASSPYPGVRRVNTQYF.

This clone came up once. CDR3 bases: TGTGCCACCCAGGGCCTCCGGGACAGCGTATTCTCTGGGGCCAACGTCCTGACTTTC. It specifies CATQGLRDSVFSGANVLTF. V gene TRBV27 combines with J gene TRBJ2-6; TRBD1 agrees at 7 bases. The V gene end was trimmed by 10 bases and the J gene end by 0 bases; junction bases not matched to a gene: 18. The CDR3 has 19 amino acids. The V gene's germline CDR1 is MNHEY and CDR2 SMNVEV (reference sequence). The whole variable domain, filled in from reference TRBV27 and TRBJ2-6, reads EAQVTQNPRYLITVTGKKLTVTCSQNMNHEYMSWYRQDPGLGLRQIYYSMNVEVTDKGDVPEGYKVSRKEKRNFPLILESPSPNQTSLYFCATQGLRDSVFSGANVLTFGAGSRLTVL.

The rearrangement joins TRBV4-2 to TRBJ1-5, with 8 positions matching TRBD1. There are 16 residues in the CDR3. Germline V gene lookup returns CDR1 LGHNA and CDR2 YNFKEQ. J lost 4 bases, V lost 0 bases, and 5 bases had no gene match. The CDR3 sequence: CASSQDGGQENQPQHF. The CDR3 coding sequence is TGTGCCAGCAGCCAAGATGGGGGACAGGAGAATCAGCCCCAGCATTTT.

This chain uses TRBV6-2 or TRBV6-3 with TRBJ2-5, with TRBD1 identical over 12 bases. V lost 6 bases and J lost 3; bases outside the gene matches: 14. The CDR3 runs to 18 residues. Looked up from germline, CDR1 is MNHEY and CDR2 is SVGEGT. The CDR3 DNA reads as TGTGCCAGCAGCACCCCCCGGGACAGGGGGCAATTCGAAGAGACCCAGTACTTC. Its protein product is CASSTPRDRGQFEETQYF.

For the CDR3, the DNA is TGTGCCAGCAGTGAAGACAGTGGCGAGCAGTACTTC. Protein product: CASSEDSGEQYF. The J gene is TRBJ2-7, the V gene TRBV2; D is uncertain. The CDR3 is 12 amino acids. The germline gives CDR1 SNHLY, CDR2 FYNNEI. The germline V and J ends were trimmed by 1 base and 6 bases, with 7 bases remaining between them.

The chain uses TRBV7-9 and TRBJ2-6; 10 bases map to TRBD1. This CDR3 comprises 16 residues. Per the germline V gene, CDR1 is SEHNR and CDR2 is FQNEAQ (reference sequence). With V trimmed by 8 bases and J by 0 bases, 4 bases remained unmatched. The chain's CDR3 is CASPGQGHSGANVLTF. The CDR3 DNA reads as TGTGCCAGCCCGGGACAGGGGCACTCTGGGGCCAACGTCCTGACTTTC.

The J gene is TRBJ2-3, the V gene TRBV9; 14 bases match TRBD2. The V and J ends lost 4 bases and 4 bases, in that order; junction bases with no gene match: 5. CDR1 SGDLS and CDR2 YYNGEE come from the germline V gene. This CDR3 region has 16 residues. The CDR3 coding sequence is TGTGCCAGCAGCATTGGGACTAGCGGGGGTTCAGATACGCAGTATTTT. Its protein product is CASSIGTSGGSDTQYF.

The CDR3 DNA sequence: TGTGCCAGCAGTGGAGTTCGTTTGGGGGCCCAAGAGACCCAGTACTTC. This codes for CASSGVRLGAQETQYF. V gene TRBV2 combines with J gene TRBJ2-5; D is possibly TRBD1 (6 bases). Per the germline V gene, CDR1 is SNHLY and CDR2 is FYNNEI. This CDR3 has 16 amino acids. V was clipped by 4 bases and J by 1 base, with 16 bases between them.

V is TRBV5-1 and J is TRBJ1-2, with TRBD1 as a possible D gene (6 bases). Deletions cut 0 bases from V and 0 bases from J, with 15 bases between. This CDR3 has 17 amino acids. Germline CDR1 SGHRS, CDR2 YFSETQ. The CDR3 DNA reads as TGCGCCAGCAGCTTGGGAGGGGGGGTGTCGGCTAACTATGGCTACACCTTC. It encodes CASSLGGGVSANYGYTF.

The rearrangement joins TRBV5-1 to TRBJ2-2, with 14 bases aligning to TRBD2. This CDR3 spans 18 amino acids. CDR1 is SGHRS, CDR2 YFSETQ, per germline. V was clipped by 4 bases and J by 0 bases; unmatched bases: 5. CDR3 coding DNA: TGCGCCAGCAGCCGACGACTAGCGGGAGGGTCGAACACCGGGGAGCTGTTTTTT. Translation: CASSRRLAGGSNTGELFF.

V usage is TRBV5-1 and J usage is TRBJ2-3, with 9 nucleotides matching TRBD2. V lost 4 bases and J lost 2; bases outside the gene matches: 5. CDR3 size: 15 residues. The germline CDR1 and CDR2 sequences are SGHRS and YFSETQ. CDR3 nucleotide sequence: TGCGCCAGCAGCCGGAGCGGGGGGTTCACAGATACGCAGTATTTT. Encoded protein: CASSRSGGFTDTQYF.

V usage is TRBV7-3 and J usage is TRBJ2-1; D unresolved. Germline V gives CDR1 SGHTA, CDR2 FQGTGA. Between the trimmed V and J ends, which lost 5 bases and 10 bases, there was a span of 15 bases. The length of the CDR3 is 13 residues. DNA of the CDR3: TGTGCCAGCAGCCCCTCCCAAGCAGGCGAGCAGTTCTTC. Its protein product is CASSPSQAGEQFF.

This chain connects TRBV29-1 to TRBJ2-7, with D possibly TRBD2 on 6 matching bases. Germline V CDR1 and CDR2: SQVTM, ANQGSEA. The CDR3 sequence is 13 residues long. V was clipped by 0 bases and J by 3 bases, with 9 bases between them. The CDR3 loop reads CSVEDGAGYEQYF. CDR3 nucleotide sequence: TGCAGCGTTGAAGATGGAGCGGGCTACGAGCAGTACTTC.

In DNA form, the CDR3 reads TGTGCCAGCAGCCCAGTGATTTTCGGGAACGAGCAGTACTTC. It yields the protein CASSPVIFGNEQYF. The chain is built from TRBV7-9 and TRBJ2-7; tentatively, D is TRBD2 (5 bases). The CDR3 has 14 residues. Germline CDR1 is SEHNR and CDR2 is FQNEAQ (reference sequence). Deletions cut 5 bases from V and 5 bases from J, with 16 bases between.

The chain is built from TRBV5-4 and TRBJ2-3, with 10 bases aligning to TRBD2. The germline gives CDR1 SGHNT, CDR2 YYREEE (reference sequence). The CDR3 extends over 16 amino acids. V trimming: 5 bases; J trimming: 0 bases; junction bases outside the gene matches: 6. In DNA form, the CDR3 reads TGTGCCAGCAGATCAACTAGCGGGGTTAGCACAGATACGCAGTATTTT. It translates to CASRSTSGVSTDTQYF.

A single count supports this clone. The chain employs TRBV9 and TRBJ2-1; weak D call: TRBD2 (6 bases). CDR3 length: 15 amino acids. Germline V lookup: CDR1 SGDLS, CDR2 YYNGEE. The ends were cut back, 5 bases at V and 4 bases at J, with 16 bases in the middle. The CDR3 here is CASSQVAGPYNEQFF. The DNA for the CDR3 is TGTGCCAGCAGTCAGGTCGCGGGGCCATACAATGAGCAGTTCTTC.

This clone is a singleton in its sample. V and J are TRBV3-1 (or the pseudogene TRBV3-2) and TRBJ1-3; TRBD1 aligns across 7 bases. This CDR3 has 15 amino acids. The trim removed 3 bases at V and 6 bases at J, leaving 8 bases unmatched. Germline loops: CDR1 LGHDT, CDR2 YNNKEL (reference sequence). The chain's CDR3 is CASSQDRLLENTIYF. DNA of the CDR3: TGTGCCAGCAGCCAGGACAGGCTTTTAGAAAACACCATATATTTT.